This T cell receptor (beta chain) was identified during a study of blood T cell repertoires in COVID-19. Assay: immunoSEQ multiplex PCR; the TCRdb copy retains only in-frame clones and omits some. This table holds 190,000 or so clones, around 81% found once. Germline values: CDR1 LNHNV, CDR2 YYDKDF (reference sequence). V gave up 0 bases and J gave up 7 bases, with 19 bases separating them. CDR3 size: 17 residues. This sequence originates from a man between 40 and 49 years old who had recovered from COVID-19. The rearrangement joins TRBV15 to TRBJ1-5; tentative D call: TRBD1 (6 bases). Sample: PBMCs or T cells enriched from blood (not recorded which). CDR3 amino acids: CATSRDLAGELGQPQHF. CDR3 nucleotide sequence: TGTGCCACCAGCAGAGATCTGGCAGGGGAATTAGGACAGCCCCAGCATTTT.